This record concerns one T cell receptor (beta chain) sequence. The data belong to a study of cytomegalovirus exposure and HLA in healthy donors. In the PCR, 60 Vbeta and 13 Jbeta primers were used. Produced via immunoSEQ multiplex PCR; TCRdb's table is partial and in-frame only. The data show under 70,000 clones, over 55% seen once. The CDR3 is made up of 14 amino acids. From germline, CDR1 is SGHTS and CDR2 YDEGEE. Trimming pared 2 bases from V and 4 bases from J, leaving 10 bases between. The specimen sequenced was PBMCs. This clonotype was obtained from a man aged 35-49 years in good health and CMV-seropositive. This chain uses TRBV5-8 with TRBJ1-5; D call uncertain. The CDR3 DNA sequence: TGTGCCAGCAGCTTTTTGCCAGGTAATCAGCCCCAGCATTTT. It specifies CASSFLPGNQPQHF.